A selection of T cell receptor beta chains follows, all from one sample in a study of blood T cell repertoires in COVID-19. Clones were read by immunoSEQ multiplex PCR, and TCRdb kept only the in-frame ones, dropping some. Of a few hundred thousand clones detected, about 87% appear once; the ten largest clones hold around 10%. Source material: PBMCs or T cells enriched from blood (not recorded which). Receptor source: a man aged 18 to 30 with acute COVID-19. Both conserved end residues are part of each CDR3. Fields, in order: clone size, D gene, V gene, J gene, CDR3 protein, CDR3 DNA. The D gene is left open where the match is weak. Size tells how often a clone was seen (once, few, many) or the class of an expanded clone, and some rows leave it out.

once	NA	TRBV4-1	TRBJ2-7	CASSQEGGPYEQYF	TGCGCCAGCAGCCAAGAGGGCGGGCCCTACGAGCAGTACTTC
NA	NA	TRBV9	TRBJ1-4	CASSPRQGFGEKLFF	TGTGCCAGCAGCCCCCGTCAGGGTTTCGGGGAAAAACTGTTTTTT
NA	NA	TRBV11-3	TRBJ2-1	CASSSGFPNEQFF	TGTGCCAGCAGCTCCGGGTTCCCCAATGAGCAGTTCTTC
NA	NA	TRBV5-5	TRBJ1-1	CASSLVPTGPMNTEAFF	TGTGCCAGCAGCCTGGTCCCCACAGGGCCAATGAACACTGAAGCTTTCTTT
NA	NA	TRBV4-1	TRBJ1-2	CASSPQEYRSNYGYTF	TGCGCCAGCAGCCCGCAAGAGTACAGGAGTAACTATGGCTACACCTTC
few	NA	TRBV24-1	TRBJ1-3	CATSDGGLSGNTIYF	TGTGCCACCAGTGATGGGGGCCTTTCTGGAAACACCATATATTTT
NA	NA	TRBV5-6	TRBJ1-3	CASSEPPGAGNTIYF	TGTGCCAGCAGCGAACCGCCAGGGGCTGGAAACACCATATATTTT
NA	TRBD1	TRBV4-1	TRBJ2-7	CASSQDGTGDEYEQYF	TGCGCCAGCAGCCAAGATGGCACAGGGGACGAGTACGAGCAGTACTTC
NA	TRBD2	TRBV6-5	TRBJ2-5	CASSSSGFSQETQYF	TGTGCCAGCAGCTCTAGCGGGTTCTCCCAAGAGACCCAGTACTTC
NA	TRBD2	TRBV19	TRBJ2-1	CASSYGFGAGGSYNEQFF	TGTGCCAGTAGTTATGGTTTTGGAGCGGGAGGGAGCTACAATGAGCAGTTCTTC
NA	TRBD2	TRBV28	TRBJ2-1	CASRTGLLAGGPYNEQFF	TGTGCCAGCAGGACAGGGCTATTAGCGGGAGGGCCATACAATGAGCAGTTCTTC
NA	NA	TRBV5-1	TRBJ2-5	CASSPNEETQYF	TGCGCCAGCAGCCCCAATGAAGAGACCCAGTACTTC
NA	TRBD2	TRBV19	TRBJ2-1	CASSWLAGGNYNEQFF	TGTGCCAGTAGTTGGCTAGCGGGAGGGAACTACAATGAGCAGTTCTTC
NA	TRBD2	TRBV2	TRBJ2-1	CASSEPEGLAGKNARGSYNEQFF	TGTGCCAGCAGTGAACCCGAGGGACTAGCGGGGAAAAACGCTAGGGGCTCCTACAATGAGCAGTTCTTC
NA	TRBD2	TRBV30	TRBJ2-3	CAAREGSTDTQYF	TGTGCGGCGCGGGAGGGTAGCACAGATACGCAGTATTTT
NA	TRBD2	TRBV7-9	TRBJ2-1	CASRLGLAGYNEQFF	TGTGCCAGCAGATTAGGACTAGCGGGCTACAATGAGCAGTTCTTC
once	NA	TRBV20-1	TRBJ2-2	CSASRPGGGRSTGELFF	TGCAGTGCTAGTCGGCCTGGGGGCGGGAGAAGCACCGGGGAGCTGTTTTTT
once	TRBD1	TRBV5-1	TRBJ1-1	CASSSGTATLNTEAFF	TGCGCCAGCAGCTCGGGGACAGCGACGCTGAACACTGAAGCTTTCTTT
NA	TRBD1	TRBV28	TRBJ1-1	CASSQQGEAFF	TGTGCCAGCAGTCAACAGGGGGAGGCTTTCTTT